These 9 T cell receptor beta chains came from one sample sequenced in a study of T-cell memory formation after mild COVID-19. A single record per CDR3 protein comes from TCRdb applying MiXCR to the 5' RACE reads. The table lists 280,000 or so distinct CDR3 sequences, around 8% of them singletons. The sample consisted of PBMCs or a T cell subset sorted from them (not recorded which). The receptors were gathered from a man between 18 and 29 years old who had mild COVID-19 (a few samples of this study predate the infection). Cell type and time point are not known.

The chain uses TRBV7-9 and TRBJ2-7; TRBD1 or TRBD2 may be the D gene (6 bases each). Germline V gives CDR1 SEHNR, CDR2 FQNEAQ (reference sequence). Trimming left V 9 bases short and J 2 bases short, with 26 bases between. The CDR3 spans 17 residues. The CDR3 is CASAGGGATARAYEQYF. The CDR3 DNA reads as TGTGCCAGTGCCGGGGGCGGAGCGACCGCAAGGGCCTACGAGCAGTACTTC.

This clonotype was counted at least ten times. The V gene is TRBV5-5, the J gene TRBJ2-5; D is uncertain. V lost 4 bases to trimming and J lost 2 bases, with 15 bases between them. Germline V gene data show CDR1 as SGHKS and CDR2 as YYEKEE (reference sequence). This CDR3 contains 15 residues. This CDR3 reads CASSTYTVGQETQYF. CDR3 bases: TGTGCCAGCAGCACATACACGGTGGGGCAAGAGACCCAGTACTTC.

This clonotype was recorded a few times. In nucleotides, the CDR3 is TGTGCCAGTACAAACAGGTTAAACACCGGGGAGCTGTTTTTT. It is translated as CASTNRLNTGELFF. V usage is TRBV19 and J usage is TRBJ2-2, with a possible D match to TRBD1 (5 bases). Germline CDR1 and CDR2: LNHDA and SQIVND (reference sequence). The CDR3 totals 14 residues. V lost 7 bases, J lost 2 bases, and 11 bases lay in between.

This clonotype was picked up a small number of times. In DNA form, the CDR3 reads TGTGCCAGCAGCTTAGTTGCGGCAAGGGCTGGAAACACCATATATTTT. Encoded protein: CASSLVAARAGNTIYF. This chain connects TRBV7-2 to TRBJ1-3; D unclear. The CDR3 sequence is 16 residues long. Trimming removed 1 base at V and 2 bases at J, with 12 bases between. Germline CDR1 and CDR2: SGHTA and FQGNSA. The complete variable domain, with remaining parts taken from reference TRBV7-2 and TRBJ1-3, reads GAGVSQSPSNKVTEKGKDVELRCDPISGHTALYWYRQSLGQGLEFLIYFQGNSAPDKSGLPSDRFSAERTGGSVSTLTIQRTQQEDSAVYLCASSLVAARAGNTIYFGEGSWLTVV.

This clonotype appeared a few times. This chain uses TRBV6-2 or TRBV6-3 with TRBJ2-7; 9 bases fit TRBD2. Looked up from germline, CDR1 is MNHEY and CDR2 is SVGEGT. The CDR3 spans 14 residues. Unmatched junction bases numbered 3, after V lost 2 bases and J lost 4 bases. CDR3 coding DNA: TGTGCCAGCAGTTACCCTAGCGGGGTATACGAGCAGTACTTC. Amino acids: CASSYPSGVYEQYF.

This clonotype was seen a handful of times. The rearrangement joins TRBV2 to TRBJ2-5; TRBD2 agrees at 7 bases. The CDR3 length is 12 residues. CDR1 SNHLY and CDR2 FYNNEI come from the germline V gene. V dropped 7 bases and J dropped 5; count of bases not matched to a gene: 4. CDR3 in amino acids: CASMLAEETQYF. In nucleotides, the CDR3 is TGTGCCAGCATGCTAGCGGAGGAGACCCAGTACTTC.

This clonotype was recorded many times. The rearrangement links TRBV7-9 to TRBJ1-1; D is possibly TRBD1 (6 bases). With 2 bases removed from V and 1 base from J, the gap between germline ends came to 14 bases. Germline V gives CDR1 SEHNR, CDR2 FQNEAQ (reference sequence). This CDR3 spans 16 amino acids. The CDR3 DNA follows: TGTGCCAGCAGCTTAACCCCAGGGGCGGAGAACACTGAAGCTTTCTTT. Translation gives CASSLTPGAENTEAFF.

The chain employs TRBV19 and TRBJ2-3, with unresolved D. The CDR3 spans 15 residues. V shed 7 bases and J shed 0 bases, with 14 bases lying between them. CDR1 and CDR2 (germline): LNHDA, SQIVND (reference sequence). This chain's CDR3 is CASKLTAISTDTQYF. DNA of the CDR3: TGTGCCAGTAAGTTGACGGCGATTAGCACAGATACGCAGTATTTT.

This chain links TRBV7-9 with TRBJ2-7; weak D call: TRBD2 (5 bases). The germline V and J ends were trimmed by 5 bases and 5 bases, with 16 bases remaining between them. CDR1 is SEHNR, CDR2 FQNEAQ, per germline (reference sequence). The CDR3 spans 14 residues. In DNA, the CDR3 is TGTGCCAGCAGCCCCCGGTCGGGGTTTCACGAGCAGTACTTC. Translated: CASSPRSGFHEQYF.